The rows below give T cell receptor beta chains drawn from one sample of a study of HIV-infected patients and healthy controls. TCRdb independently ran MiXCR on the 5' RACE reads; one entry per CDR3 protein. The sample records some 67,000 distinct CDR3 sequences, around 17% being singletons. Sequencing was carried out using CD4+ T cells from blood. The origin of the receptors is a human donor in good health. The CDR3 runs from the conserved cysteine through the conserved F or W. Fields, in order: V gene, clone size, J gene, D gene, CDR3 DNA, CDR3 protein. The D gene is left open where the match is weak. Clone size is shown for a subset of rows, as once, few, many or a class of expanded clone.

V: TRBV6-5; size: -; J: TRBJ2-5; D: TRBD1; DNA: TGTGCCAGCAGTTACTCGACAGGGCCGGGAAAGACCCAGTACTTC; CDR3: CASSYSTGPGKTQYF
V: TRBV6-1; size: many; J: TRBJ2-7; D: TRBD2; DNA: TGTGCCAGCAGTGGGACGGGGGGGATCTACGAGCAGTACTTC; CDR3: CASSGTGGIYEQYF
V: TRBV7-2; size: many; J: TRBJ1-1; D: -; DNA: TGTGCCAGCAGCTTAGTAGGGGACTTAGGTGTTGAAGCTTTCTTT; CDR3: CASSLVGDLGVEAFF
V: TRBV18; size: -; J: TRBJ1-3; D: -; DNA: TGTGCCAGCTCACCAACCTTAGCAGACTCTGGAAACACCATATATTTT; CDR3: CASSPTLADSGNTIYF
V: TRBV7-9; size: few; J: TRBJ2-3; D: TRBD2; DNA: TGTGCCAGCAGCCCCTGGACTAGCGGGGATACGCAGTATTTT; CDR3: CASSPWTSGDTQYF
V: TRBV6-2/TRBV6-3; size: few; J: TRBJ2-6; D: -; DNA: TGTGCCAGCAGTTACTCGTCAGGGGCGCTTTCTGGGGCCAACGTCCTGACTTTC; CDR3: CASSYSSGALSGANVLTF
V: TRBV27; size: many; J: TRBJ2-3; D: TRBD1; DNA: TGTGCCAGCAGTCCCAATCCCAGGGGGCGCGTCACAGATACGCAGTATTTT; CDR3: CASSPNPRGRVTDTQYF
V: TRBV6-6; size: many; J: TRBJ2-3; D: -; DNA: TGTGCCAGCAGTTCGACAGGTGATACAGATACGCAGTATTTT; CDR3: CASSSTGDTDTQYF
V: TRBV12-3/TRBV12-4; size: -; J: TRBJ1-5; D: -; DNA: TGTGCCAGCAGTTTAGCGCCCAGGATGAATCAGCCCCAGCATTTT; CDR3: CASSLAPRMNQPQHF
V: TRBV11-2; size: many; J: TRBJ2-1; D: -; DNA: TGTGCCAGCAGCTTAGGGGGCCAAAATGAGCAGTTCTTC; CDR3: CASSLGGQNEQFF
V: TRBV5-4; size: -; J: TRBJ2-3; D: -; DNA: TGTGCCAGCAGCTTGGAGGGCCCTCCTAGCACAGATACGCAGTATTTT; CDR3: CASSLEGPPSTDTQYF
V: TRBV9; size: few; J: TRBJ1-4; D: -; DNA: TGTGCCAGCAGCACCTCCCCGTCACAGGAAAAACTGTTTTTT; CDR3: CASSTSPSQEKLFF
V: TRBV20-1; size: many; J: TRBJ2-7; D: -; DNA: TGCAGTGCTAGATCGACATCCACCTACGAGCAGTACTTC; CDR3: CSARSTSTYEQYF
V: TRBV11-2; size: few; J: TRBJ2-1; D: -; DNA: TGTGCCAGCAGCCCCAGGGACATTGGAGAGCAGTTCTTC; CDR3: CASSPRDIGEQFF
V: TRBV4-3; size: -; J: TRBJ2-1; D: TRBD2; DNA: TGCGCCAGCAGCCGAGGGACTAGCTTCCTGTTCTTC; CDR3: CASSRGTSFLFF
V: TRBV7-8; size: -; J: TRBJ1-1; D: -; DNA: TGTGCCAGCAGCCCTTACAGGAACACTGAAGCTTTCTTT; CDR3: CASSPYRNTEAFF
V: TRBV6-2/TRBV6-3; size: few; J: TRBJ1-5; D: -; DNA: TGTGCCAGCAGTTACCCCGGAGGGTACGGTCAGCCCCAGCATTTT; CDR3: CASSYPGGYGQPQHF
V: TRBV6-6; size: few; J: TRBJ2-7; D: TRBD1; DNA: TGTGCCAGCAGTCTACTACAGGGGTACGAGCAGTACTTC; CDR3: CASSLLQGYEQYF
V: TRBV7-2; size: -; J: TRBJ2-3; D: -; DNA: TGTGCCAGCACCTACACAGATACGCAGTATTTT; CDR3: CASTYTDTQYF
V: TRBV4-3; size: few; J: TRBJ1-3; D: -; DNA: TGCGCCAGCAGCCGAGAACGTGTAACACGAACCTCTGGAAACACCATATATTTT; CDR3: CASSRERVTRTSGNTIYF
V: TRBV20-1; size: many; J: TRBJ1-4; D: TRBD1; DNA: TGCAGTGCTAGATCTAATGGACAGGATCGCGAAAAACTGTTTTTT; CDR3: CSARSNGQDREKLFF
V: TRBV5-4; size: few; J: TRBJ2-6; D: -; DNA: TGTGCCAGCAGCTTGGACTCTGGGGCCAACGTCCTGACTTTC; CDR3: CASSLDSGANVLTF
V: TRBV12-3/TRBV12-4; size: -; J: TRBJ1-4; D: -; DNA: TGTGCCTCTTTCGGACCTAATGAAAAACTGTTTTTT; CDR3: CASFGPNEKLFF
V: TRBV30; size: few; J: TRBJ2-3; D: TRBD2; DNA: TGTGCCTGGAGATACCTAGCGGACGTCACAGATACGCAGTATTTT; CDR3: CAWRYLADVTDTQYF
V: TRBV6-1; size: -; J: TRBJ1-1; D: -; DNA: TGTGCCAGCAGCCTAGTCGCTGAAGCTTTCTTT; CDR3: CASSLVAEAFF
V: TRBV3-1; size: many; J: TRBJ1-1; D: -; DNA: TGTGCCAGCAGCCAAGAACGGACAGCCTACACTGAAGCTTTCTTT; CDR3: CASSQERTAYTEAFF